The next 16 T cell receptor beta chains were all read from a single sample in a study of cytotoxic CD8 clonotypes in ibrutinib-treated CLL. Measured with immunoSEQ multiplex PCR; TCRdb has only the in-frame clones, and not every one. The table shows more than 75,000 clones, with about 74% occurring only once. The sample was PBMCs, taken after 24 months of ibrutinib treatment. These receptors were taken from a human donor with chronic lymphocytic leukemia.

This clone was recorded a few times. The chain couples TRBV6-4 to TRBJ2-1, with D perhaps matching TRBD2 (5 bases). This CDR3 has 15 residues. In germline, CDR1 is MRHNA, CDR2 SNTAGT. Between the trimmed V and J ends, which lost 6 bases and 4 bases, there was a span of 16 bases. The CDR3 region is CASSGSAAGYNEQFF. In DNA, the CDR3 is TGTGCCAGCAGCGGGTCTGCCGCGGGTTACAATGAGCAGTTCTTC.

This clone showed up just once. The J gene is TRBJ2-2, the V gene TRBV9, with D perhaps TRBD2 (6 bases). Germline V gene sequence: CDR1 SGDLS, CDR2 YYNGEE. The CDR3 is made up of 16 amino acids. V was clipped by 0 bases and J by 0 bases, with 9 bases between them. The CDR3, as DNA: TGTGCCAGCAGCGTAGGTGGGAGGTCGAACACCGGGGAGCTGTTTTTT. Translation: CASSVGGRSNTGELFF.

In DNA form, the CDR3 reads TGCGCCAGCAGTCGACTAGCGGGAGGGAGCGGGGAGCTGTTTTTT. It translates to CASSRLAGGSGELFF. The rearrangement joins TRBV4-1 to TRBJ2-2; 14 positions match TRBD2. With 6 bases clipped from V and 7 bases from J, the junction kept 4 bases outside the gene matches. The length of the CDR3 is 15 residues. Germline-derived CDR1 and CDR2 are MGHRA and YSYEKL.

V usage is TRBV5-4 and J usage is TRBJ1-1; a weak D match, TRBD1 (5 bases). Trimming cost V 4 bases and J 3 bases, with 16 bases left between them. This CDR3 region has 15 residues. Germline V gene lookup returns CDR1 SGHNT and CDR2 YYREEE (reference sequence). In DNA form, the CDR3 reads TGTGCCAGCAGCCCGGGACGGAGGAGGGACACTGAAGCTTTCTTT. It yields the protein CASSPGRRRDTEAFF.

V is TRBV6-1 and J is TRBJ2-3, with D possibly matching TRBD1 (5 bases). Germline V gene sequence: CDR1 MNHNS, CDR2 SASEGT. The V end lost 5 bases, the J end lost 3 bases, and 6 bases lay between the germline ends. This CDR3 is built from 12 residues. The CDR3 sequence: CASSRGTDTQYF. CDR3 in DNA: TGTGCCAGCAGTAGGGGTACAGATACGCAGTATTTT.

This clone was counted only a few times. The chain has TRBV5-1 and TRBJ1-5, with TRBD1 matching over 7 bases. CDR3 length: 14 residues. V was pared by 4 bases and J by 2 bases, with 3 bases of the junction left unmatched. Germline CDR1 reads SGHRS; CDR2 reads YFSETQ. The CDR3 DNA sequence: TGCGCCAGCAGCCCCGGGACAGGCAATCAGCCCCAGCATTTT. Translation gives CASSPGTGNQPQHF.

This sequence joins TRBV19 and TRBJ1-1; 7 positions agree with TRBD1. CDR1 and CDR2 (germline): LNHDA, SQIVND (reference sequence). The CDR3 sequence is 13 residues long. V was pared by 10 bases and J by 5 bases, with 10 bases of the junction left unmatched. CDR3 in amino acids: CATTRDSPTEAFF. CDR3 coding DNA: TGTGCCACCACCCGGGACAGTCCTACTGAAGCTTTCTTT.

This clone was seen ten or more times. CDR3 nucleotide sequence: TGTGCCAGCAGTTCCGGGAGGACTGAAGCTTTCTTT. It encodes CASSSGRTEAFF. The rearrangement joins TRBV27 to TRBJ1-1; D is uncertain. There are 12 residues in the CDR3. Trimming removed 4 bases at V and 5 bases at J, with 8 bases between. Germline-derived CDR1 and CDR2 are MNHEY and SMNVEV (reference sequence).

The chain couples TRBV5-4 to TRBJ2-5, with D tentatively TRBD2 (6 bases). CDR1 SGHNT and CDR2 YYREEE come from the germline V gene (reference sequence). The V gene lost 6 bases and the J gene lost 1 base, with 13 bases spanning the gap. CDR3 length: 14 residues. The CDR3 protein is CASTPPGAQETQYF. The CDR3 DNA is TGTGCCAGCACCCCGCCGGGAGCCCAAGAGACCCAGTACTTC. The full variable domain, completed using reference TRBV5-4 and TRBJ2-5, is ETGVTQSPTHLIKTRGQQVTLRCSSQSGHNTVSWYQQALGQGPQFIFQYYREEENGRGNFPPRFSGLQFPNYSSELNVNALELDDSALYLCASTPPGAQETQYFGPGTRLLVL.

V and J are TRBV28 and TRBJ1-4, with 8 bases identical to TRBD1. Germline V gives CDR1 MDHEN, CDR2 SYDVKM. The length of the CDR3 is 15 residues. The J segment lost 7 bases and the V segment lost 5 bases, leaving 9 bases of the junction unmatched. As DNA, the CDR3 is TGTGCCAGCAGTAAGGGGACAGGATACTCTGAAAAACTGTTTTTT. It encodes CASSKGTGYSEKLFF.

The chain carries TRBV9 and TRBJ2-2, with 7 bases that match TRBD2. With V trimmed by 0 bases and J by 0 bases, 2 bases remained unmatched. This CDR3 region has 16 residues. Germline values: CDR1 SGDLS, CDR2 YYNGEE. CDR3: CASSVASGTNTGELFF. The CDR3 coding sequence is TGTGCCAGCAGCGTAGCGAGCGGGACGAACACCGGGGAGCTGTTTTTT.

This clone has just one count. V gene TRBV9 combines with J gene TRBJ1-4; unclear D gene. The CDR3 spans 12 residues. V was clipped by 4 bases and J by 10 bases, with 11 bases between them. Germline V CDR1 and CDR2: SGDLS, YYNGEE. CDR3 protein: CASSPLGGKLFF. The DNA for the CDR3 is TGTGCCAGCAGCCCGCTAGGAGGAAAACTGTTTTTT.

V usage is TRBV5-8 and J usage is TRBJ1-3; 8 bases are shared with TRBD1. There are 16 residues in the CDR3. CDR1 SGHTS and CDR2 YDEGEE come from the germline V gene. After removal of 5 bases from V and 0 bases from J, the junction contained 7 bases not matched to a gene. This CDR3 is CASSSRGRPSGNTIYF. The CDR3 DNA is TGTGCCAGCAGTTCCAGGGGGCGACCCTCTGGAAACACCATATATTTT. The complete variable domain, with remaining parts taken from reference TRBV5-8 and TRBJ1-3, reads EAGVTQSPTHLIKTRGQQATLRCSPISGHTSVYWYQQALGLGLQFLLWYDEGEERNRGNFPPRFSGRQFPNYSSELNVNALELEDSALYLCASSSRGRPSGNTIYFGEGSWLTVV.

This clone appeared a single time. The chain employs TRBV18 and TRBJ1-4; 9 bases agree with TRBD1. The CDR3 is 16 residues long. The germline V gene encodes CDR1 KGHSH and CDR2 LQKENI. Trimming took 1 base from V and 5 from J; bases not matched to a gene: 5. In DNA, the CDR3 is TGTGCCAGCTCACCACGGGCCGGGACAGGGAATGAAAAACTGTTTTTT. Protein: CASSPRAGTGNEKLFF. Looking up the rest from reference TRBV18 and TRBJ1-4 gives the full variable domain: NAGVMQNPRHLVRRRGQEARLRCSPMKGHSHVYWYRQLPEEGLKFMVYLQKENIIDESGMPKERFSAEFPKEGPSILRIQQVVRGDSAAYFCASSPRAGTGNEKLFFGSGTQLSVL.

This clone was seen a handful of times. The rearrangement links TRBV30 to TRBJ1-4; D may be TRBD1 (5 bases). Germline CDR1 and CDR2: GTSNPN and SVGIG (reference sequence). This CDR3 spans 13 amino acids. V was shortened by 5 bases and J by 8 bases, with 15 bases between the two germline ends. The CDR3 region has the DNA TGTGCCTGGGCCCGGGGACCGAACGAAAAACTGTTTTTT. This gives the protein CAWARGPNEKLFF.

The chain carries TRBV4-1 and TRBJ1-5, with D hard to call. Trimming took off 3 bases at V and 6 bases at J, with 15 bases between the two ends. Per germline, CDR1 MGHRA and CDR2 YSYEKL. The CDR3 sequence is 15 residues long. CDR3 sequence reads: CASSHPREAGQPQHF. The DNA for the CDR3 is TGCGCCAGCAGCCACCCTCGGGAAGCGGGTCAGCCCCAGCATTTT.